This TCR beta chain was recorded in a study of shared clonotypes between healthy human individuals. Study-level background: Per-donor plates numbered three CD4 naive, three CD4 memory, two CD8 naive and one CD8 memory. Regarding the study as a whole: In general, naive subsets displayed greater estimated richness than memory subsets did.

This CDR3 contains 13 residues. V lost 8 bases and J lost 8; bases outside the gene matches: 10. The V gene's germline CDR1 is MGHRA and CDR2 YSYEKL. This clone was seen once. Its target is not known. Only in-frame clones appear in the TCRdb table, and some are missing; sequencing was by immunoSEQ multiplex PCR. This table holds about 710,000 clones, 60% to 75% found once. Into CD45RA+ naive and CD45RA-negative memory subsets, the CD4+ cells were split. The source material was memory CD4+ T cells sorted from blood. As for subset: CD45RA-negative fraction. The sequence was obtained from a woman aged 30 to 39 in good health. This chain links TRBV4-1 with TRBJ2-3; the match to TRBD2 covers 7 bases. DNA for the CDR3: TGCGCCAGCGGCGGGAGCGGTGAGGTTACGCAGTATTTT. It translates to CASGGSGEVTQYF.